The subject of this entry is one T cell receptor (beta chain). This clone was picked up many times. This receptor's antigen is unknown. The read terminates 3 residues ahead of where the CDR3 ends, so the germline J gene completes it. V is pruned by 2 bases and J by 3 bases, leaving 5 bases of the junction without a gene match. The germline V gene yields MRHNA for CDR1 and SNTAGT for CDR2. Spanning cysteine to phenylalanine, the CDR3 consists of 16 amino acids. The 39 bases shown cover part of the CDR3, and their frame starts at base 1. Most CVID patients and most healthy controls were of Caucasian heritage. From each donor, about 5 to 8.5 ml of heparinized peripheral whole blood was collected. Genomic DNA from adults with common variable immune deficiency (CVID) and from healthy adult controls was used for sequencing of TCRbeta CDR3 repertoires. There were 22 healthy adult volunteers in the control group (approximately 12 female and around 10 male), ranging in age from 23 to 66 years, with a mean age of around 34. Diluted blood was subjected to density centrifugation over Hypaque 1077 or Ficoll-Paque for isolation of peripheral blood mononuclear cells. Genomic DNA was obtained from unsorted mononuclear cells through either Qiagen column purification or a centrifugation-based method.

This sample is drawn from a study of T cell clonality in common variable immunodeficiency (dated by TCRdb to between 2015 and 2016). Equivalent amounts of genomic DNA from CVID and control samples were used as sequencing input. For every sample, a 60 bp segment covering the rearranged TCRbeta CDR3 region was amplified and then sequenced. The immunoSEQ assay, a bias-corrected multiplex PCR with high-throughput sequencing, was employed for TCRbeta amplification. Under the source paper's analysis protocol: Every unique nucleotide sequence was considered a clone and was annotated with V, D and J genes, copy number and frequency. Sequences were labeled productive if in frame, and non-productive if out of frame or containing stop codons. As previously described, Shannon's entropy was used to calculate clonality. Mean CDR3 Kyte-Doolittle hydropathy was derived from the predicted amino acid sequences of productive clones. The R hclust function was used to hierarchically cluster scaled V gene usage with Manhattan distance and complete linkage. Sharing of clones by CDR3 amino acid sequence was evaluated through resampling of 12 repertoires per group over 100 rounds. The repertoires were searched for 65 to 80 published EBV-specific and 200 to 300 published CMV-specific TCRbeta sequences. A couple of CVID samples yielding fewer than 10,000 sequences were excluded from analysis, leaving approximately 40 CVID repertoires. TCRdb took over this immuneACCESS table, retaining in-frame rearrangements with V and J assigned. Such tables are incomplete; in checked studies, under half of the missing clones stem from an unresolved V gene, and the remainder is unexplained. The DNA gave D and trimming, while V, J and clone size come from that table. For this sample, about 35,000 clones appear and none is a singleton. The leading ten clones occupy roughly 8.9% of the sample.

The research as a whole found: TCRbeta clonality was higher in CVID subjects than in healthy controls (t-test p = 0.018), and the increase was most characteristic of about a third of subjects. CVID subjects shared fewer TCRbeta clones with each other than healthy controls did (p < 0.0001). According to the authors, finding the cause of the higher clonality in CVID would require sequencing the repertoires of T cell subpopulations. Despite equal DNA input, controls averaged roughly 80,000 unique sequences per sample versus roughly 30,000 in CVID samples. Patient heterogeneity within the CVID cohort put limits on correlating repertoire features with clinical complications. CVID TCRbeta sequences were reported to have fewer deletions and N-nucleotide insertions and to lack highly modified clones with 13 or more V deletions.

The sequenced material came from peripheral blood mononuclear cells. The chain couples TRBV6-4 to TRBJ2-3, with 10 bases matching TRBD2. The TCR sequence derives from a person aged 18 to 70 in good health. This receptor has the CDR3 CASSDRAGGPTDTQYF. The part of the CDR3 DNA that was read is TGTGCCAGCAGTGACCGAGCGGGAGGGCCGACAGATACG.